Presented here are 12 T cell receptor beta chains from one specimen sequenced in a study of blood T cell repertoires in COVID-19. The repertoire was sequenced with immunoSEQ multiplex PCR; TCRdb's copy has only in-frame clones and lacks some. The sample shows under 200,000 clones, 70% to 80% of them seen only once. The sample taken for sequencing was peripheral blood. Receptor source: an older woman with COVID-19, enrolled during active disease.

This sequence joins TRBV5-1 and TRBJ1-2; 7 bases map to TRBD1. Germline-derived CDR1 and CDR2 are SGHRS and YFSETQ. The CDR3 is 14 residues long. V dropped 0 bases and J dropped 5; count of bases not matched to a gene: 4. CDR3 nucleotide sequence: TGCGCCAGCAGCTTGGGGGGGACAGATTATGGCTACACCTTC. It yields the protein CASSLGGTDYGYTF.

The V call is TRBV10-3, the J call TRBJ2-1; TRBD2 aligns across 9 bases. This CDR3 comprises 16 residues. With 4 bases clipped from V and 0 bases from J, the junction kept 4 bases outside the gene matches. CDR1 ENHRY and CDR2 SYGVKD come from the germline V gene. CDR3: CAISGRREGSYNEQFF. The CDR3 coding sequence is TGTGCCATCAGTGGTAGGCGGGAGGGCTCCTACAATGAGCAGTTCTTC.

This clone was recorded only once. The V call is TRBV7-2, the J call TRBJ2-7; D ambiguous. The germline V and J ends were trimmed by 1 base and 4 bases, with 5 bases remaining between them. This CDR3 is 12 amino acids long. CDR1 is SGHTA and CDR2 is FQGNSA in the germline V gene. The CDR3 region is CASSLVPYEQYF. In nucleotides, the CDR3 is TGTGCCAGCAGCTTAGTCCCGTACGAGCAGTACTTC.

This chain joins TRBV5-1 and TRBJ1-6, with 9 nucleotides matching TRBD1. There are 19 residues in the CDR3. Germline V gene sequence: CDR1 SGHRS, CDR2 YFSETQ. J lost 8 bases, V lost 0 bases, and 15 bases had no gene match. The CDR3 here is CASSLVPLLAGQGHSPLHF. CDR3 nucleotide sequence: TGCGCCAGCAGCTTGGTCCCCCTTTTAGCGGGACAGGGACATTCACCCCTCCACTTT.

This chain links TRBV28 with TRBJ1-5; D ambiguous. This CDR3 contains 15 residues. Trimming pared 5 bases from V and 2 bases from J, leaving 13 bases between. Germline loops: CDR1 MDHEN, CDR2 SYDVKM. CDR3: CASSAVREGNQPQHF. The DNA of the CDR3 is TGTGCCAGCAGTGCCGTTCGGGAGGGCAATCAGCCCCAGCATTTT.

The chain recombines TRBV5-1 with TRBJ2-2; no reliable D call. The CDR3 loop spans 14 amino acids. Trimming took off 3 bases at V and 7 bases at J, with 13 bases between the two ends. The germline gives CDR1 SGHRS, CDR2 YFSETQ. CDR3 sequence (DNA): TGCGCCAGCAGCTCGAGGCCGAGAGTCGGGGAGCTGTTTTTT. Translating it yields CASSSRPRVGELFF.

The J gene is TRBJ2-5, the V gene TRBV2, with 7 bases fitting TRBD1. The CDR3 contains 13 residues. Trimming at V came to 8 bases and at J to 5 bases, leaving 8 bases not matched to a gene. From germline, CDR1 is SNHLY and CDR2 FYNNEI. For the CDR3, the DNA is TGTGCCAGCTTCCGGACAGGCGGGGAGACCCAGTACTTC. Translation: CASFRTGGETQYF.

DNA for the CDR3: TGCGCCAGCAGCTTGGGACTAGCGGGGATAGAGACCCAGTACTTC. Protein sequence: CASSLGLAGIETQYF. The chain uses TRBV5-1 and TRBJ2-5; 11 nucleotides match TRBD2. This CDR3 has 15 amino acids. V lost 0 bases, J lost 4 bases, and 2 bases stayed unmatched. The V gene's germline CDR1 is SGHRS and CDR2 YFSETQ.

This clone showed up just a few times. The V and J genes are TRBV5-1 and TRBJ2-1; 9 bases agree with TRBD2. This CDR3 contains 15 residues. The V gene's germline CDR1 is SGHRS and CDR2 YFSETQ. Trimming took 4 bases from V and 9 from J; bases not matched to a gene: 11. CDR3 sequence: CASSDPAGGEIEQFF. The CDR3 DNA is TGCGCCAGCAGCGATCCTGCGGGAGGGGAAATTGAGCAGTTCTTC.

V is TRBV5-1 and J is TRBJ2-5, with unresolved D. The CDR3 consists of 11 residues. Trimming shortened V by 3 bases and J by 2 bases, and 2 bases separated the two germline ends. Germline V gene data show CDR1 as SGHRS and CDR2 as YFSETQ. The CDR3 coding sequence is TGCGCCAGCAGCTCACAAGAGACCCAGTACTTC. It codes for CASSSQETQYF.

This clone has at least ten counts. In nucleotides, the CDR3 is TGTGCCAGCAGTTCAACAGGGTCTTCCTACGAGCAGTACGTC. This translates into CASSSTGSSYEQYV. This chain uses TRBV27 with TRBJ2-7; a possible D gene is TRBD1 (6 bases). The V end was cut by 4 bases, the J end by 1 base, with 11 bases between. CDR3 length: 14 residues. Germline V gene lookup returns CDR1 MNHEY and CDR2 SMNVEV (reference sequence).

As DNA, the CDR3 is TGTGCCAGCAGCTCTAGAGGGACAGGGAGAAGCACAGATACGCAGTATTTT. It is translated as CASSSRGTGRSTDTQYF. The chain uses TRBV7-3 and TRBJ2-3, with 9 bases fitting TRBD1. CDR1 SGHTA and CDR2 FQGTGA come from the germline V gene. Trimming at V came to 4 bases and at J to 0 bases, leaving 8 bases not matched to a gene. The CDR3 consists of 17 residues.